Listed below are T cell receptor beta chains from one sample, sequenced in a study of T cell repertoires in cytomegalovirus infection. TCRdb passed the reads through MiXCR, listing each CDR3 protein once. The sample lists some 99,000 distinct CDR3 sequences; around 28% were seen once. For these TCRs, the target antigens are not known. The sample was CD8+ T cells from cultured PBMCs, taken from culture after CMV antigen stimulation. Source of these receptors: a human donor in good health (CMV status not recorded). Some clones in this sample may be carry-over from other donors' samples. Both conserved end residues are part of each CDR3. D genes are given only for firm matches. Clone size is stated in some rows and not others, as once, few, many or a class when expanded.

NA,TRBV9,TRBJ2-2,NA,TGTGCCAGCAGCGTAGCTACCCGCGTAGCGGTGAACACCGGGGAGCTGTTTTTT,CASSVATRVAVNTGELFF
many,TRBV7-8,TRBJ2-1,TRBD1,TGTGCCAGCAGCTTAGTTTCCCGGGACAGGGTTCTCAGGTCCTACAATGAGCAGTTCTTC,CASSLVSRDRVLRSYNEQFF
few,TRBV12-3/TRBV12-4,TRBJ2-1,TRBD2,TGTGCCAGCAGTTTATTAGCGGGGCGTTACAATGAGCAGTTCTTC,CASSLLAGRYNEQFF
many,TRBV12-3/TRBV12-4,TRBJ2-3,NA,TGTGCCAGCAGTTTAGCCGGCACAGATACGCAGTATTTT,CASSLAGTDTQYF
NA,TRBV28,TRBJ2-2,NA,TGTGCCAGCATGGGTCCCGGGGAGCTGTTTTTT,CASMGPGELFF
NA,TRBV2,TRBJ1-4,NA,TGTGCCAGCAAAGGTGAAAAACTGTTTTTT,CASKGEKLFF
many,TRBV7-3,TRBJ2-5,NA,TGTGCCAGCAGCTTAATGGGCGGGCAAGAGACCCAGTACTTC,CASSLMGGQETQYF
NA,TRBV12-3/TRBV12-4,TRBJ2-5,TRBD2,TGTGCCAGCAGTTTAACTAGCGGGGGGGGGGGGACCCAGTACTTC,CASSLTSGGGGTQYF
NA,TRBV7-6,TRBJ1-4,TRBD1,TGTGCCAGCAGCTTAGAGGGGGCGGGAACTAATGAAAAACTGTTTTTT,CASSLEGAGTNEKLFF
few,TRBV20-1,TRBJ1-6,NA,TGCAGTGCTAGATCAAAGGACCTTCATAATTCACCCCTCCACTTT,CSARSKDLHNSPLHF
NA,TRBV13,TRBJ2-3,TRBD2,TGTGCCAGCAGCCCCACTAGCGGGGGGGCAGATACGCAGTATTTT,CASSPTSGGADTQYF
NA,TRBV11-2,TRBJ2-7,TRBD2,TGTGCCAGCAGCTTACCTAGCGGAACCTACGAGCAGTACTTC,CASSLPSGTYEQYF
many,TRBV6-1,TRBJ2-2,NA,TGTGCCAGCAGTGAGACCCCAAACGTGAACACCGGGGAGCTGTTTTTT,CASSETPNVNTGELFF
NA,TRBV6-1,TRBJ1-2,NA,TGTGCCAGCAGTGACCTTACAGGGTGGCATGGCTACACCTTC,CASSDLTGWHGYTF
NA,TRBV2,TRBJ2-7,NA,TGTGCCAGCAGTGACCCGGTTGGCCGAGGCGACGAGCAGTACTTC,CASSDPVGRGDEQYF
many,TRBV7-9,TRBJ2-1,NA,TGTGCCAGCAGCTTAGCGCTTGGCGCTTCAGGCTATGAGCAGTTCTTC,CASSLALGASGYEQFF
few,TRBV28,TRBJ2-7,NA,TGTGCCAGCAGCCCGCGAGTAGGTTCCTACGAGCAGTACTTC,CASSPRVGSYEQYF
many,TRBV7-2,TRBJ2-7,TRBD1,TGTGCCAGCAGCTCGGGACAGGCGAGGGTCGAGCAGTACTTC,CASSSGQARVEQYF
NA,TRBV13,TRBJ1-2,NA,TGTGCCAGCAGCTTAGCATTGTTGGCAGGGAGCGATAGCTACACCTTC,CASSLALLAGSDSYTF
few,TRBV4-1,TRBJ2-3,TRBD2,TGCGCCAGCAGCCCGGCCGGACTAGCGGGGGGCACAGATACGCAGTATTTT,CASSPAGLAGGTDTQYF
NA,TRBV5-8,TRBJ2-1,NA,TGTGCCAGCAGCTTTTTCGATGAGCAGTTCTTC,CASSFFDEQFF
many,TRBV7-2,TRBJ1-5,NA,TGTGCCAGCAGCCCCTCAGGGGTGGTCTTTCAGCCCCAGCATTTT,CASSPSGVVFQPQHF